This TCR beta chain was identified in a study of regulatory T cells in long-lasting Graves disease. Study conclusions and caveats: There were preferences for TRBV28, TRBJ1-2 and TRBJ2-5 in persistent disease. Peripheral blood, not thyroid tissue, was the sole material studied. Persistent patients had a count of shared public clonotypes (over 2,500) that exceeded that of new patients (966).

Time point defined: persistent/refractory GD, antithyroid drugs over 5 years with positive TRAb. Construction of the TCR library relied on RNA isolated from PBMCs. Into tubes containing EDTA, approximately 9 milliliters of peripheral blood were drawn. Sequencing libraries for TCR beta were prepared with iRepertoire HTBI primers and Arm-PCR of CDR3 regions. Via MiXCR, TCRdb re-called the multiplex PCR reads, giving one row per CDR3 protein. The table has some 420,000 distinct CDR3 sequences, roughly 23% seen once. With 5 bases removed from V and 0 bases from J, the gap between germline ends came to 14 bases. Germline V gives CDR1 MNHEY, CDR2 SVGEGT. CDR3 length equals 15 residues. In the case of this clonotype: The antigen is not known.

The sequence was obtained from a female donor with Graves disease. The V call is TRBV6-2 or TRBV6-3, the J call TRBJ2-7; D uncertain. The material was peripheral blood mononuclear cells (PBMCs), obtained when the disease was refractory, from a patient treated with antithyroid drugs. The CDR3 reads CASSPGRMFSYEQYF. The CDR3 DNA follows: TGTGCCAGCAGTCCCGGACGGATGTTCTCCTACGAGCAGTACTTC.